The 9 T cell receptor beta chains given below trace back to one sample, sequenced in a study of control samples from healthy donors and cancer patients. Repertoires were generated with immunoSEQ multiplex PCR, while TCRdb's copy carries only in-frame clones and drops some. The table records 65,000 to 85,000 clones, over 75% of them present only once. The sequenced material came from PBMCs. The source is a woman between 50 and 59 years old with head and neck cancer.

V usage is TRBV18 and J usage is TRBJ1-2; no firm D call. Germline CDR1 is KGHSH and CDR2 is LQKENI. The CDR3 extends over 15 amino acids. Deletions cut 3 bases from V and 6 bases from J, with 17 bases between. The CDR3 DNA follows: TGTGCCAGCTCACCCGAAGCAAAGCAGGATAATGGCTACACCTTC. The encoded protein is CASSPEAKQDNGYTF.

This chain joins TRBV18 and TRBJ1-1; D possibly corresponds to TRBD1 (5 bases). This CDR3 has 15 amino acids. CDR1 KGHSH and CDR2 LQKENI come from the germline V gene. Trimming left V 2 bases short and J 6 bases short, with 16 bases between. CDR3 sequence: CASSPKIGTDSEAFF. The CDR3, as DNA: TGTGCCAGCTCACCAAAGATCGGGACGGACTCTGAAGCTTTCTTT.

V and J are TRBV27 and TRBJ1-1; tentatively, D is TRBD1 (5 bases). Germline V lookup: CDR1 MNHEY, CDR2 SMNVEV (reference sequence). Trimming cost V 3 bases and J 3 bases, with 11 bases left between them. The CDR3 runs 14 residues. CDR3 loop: CASSLIGAHTEAFF. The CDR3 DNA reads TGTGCCAGCAGTTTGATAGGGGCCCACACTGAAGCTTTCTTT.

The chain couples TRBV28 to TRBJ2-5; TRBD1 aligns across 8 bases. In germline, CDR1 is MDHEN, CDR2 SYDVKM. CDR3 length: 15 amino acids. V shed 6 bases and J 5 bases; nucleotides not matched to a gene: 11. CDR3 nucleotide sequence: TGTGCCAGCAGCTCGGGACAGGCGACGGGTGAGACCCAGTACTTC. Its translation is CASSSGQATGETQYF.

The CDR3 DNA follows: TGTGCCAGCAGTTTCTACGGACAGGGGCCAGATACGCAGTATTTT. Translation: CASSFYGQGPDTQYF. The J gene is TRBJ2-3, the V gene TRBV28; 9 bases align to TRBD1. The germline V gene has CDR1 MDHEN and CDR2 SYDVKM. V lost 3 bases and J lost 4; bases outside the gene matches: 5. The CDR3 length is 15 residues. The complete variable domain, with remaining parts taken from reference TRBV28 and TRBJ2-3, reads DVKVTQSSRYLVKRTGEKVFLECVQDMDHENMFWYRQDPGLGLRLIYFSYDVKMKEKGDIPEGYSVSREKKERFSLILESASTNQTSMYLCASSFYGQGPDTQYFGPGTRLTVL.

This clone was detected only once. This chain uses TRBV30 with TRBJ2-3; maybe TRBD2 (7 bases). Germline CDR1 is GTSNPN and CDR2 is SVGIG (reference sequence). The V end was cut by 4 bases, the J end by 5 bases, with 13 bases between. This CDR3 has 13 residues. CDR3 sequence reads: CAWKGGGVDTQYF. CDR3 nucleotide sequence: TGTGCCTGGAAGGGCGGGGGCGTAGATACGCAGTATTTT.

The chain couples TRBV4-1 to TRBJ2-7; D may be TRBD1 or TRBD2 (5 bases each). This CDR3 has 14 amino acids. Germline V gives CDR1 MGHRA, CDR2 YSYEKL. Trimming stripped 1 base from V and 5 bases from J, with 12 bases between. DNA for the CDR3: TGCGCCAGCAGCCAAGTTGTGGGGACCCACGAGCAGTACTTC. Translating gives CASSQVVGTHEQYF.

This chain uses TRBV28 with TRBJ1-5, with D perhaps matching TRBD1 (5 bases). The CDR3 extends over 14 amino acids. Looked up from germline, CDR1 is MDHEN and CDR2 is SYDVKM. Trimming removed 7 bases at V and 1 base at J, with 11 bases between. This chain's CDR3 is CASMGGGSNQPQHF. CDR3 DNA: TGTGCCAGCATGGGGGGAGGAAGCAATCAGCCCCAGCATTTT. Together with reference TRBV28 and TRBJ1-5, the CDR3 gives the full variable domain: DVKVTQSSRYLVKRTGEKVFLECVQDMDHENMFWYRQDPGLGLRLIYFSYDVKMKEKGDIPEGYSVSREKKERFSLILESASTNQTSMYLCASMGGGSNQPQHFGDGTRLSIL.

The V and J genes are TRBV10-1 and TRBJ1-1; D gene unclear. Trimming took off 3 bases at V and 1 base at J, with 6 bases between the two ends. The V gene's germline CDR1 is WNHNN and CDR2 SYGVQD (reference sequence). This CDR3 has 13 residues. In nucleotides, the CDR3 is TGCGCCAGCAGTGAAAAAAGGAACACTGAAGCTTTCTTT. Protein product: CASSEKRNTEAFF.